These 22 T cell receptor beta chains came from one sample sequenced in a study of memory CD4+ T cells and cytomegalovirus serostatus (dated by TCRdb to the late 2010s). A FACSAria II was used to sort memory CD4+ T cells, defined as single viable CD3+CD4+CD8-CD45RO+ cells. Receptor amplification or capture employed the immunoSEQ multiplex PCR assay. Held by TCRdb, this immuneACCESS table contains in-frame sequences only and omits some clones. Under half of the omission traces to an unresolved V gene where checked; the cause of the rest is unknown. The sample table lists about 82,000 clones, about 85% of them with a count of one. Jointly, the top ten make up around 0.75% of the sample. Sequencing was performed on memory CD4+ T cells from blood. All receptors derive from an adult in good health and CMV-seronegative.

The V and J genes are TRBV30 and TRBJ2-1; 12 nucleotides line up with TRBD2. In germline, CDR1 is GTSNPN, CDR2 SVGIG (reference sequence). The CDR3 runs 15 residues. The junction had 4 bases not matched to a gene; V was cut back by 1 base and J by 6 bases. The CDR3 here is CAWSGLAGGLNEQFF. The CDR3 DNA follows: TGTGCCTGGAGTGGGCTAGCGGGGGGGCTCAATGAGCAGTTCTTC. The full variable domain, with the rest looked up from reference TRBV30 and TRBJ2-1, is SQTIHQWPATLVQPVGSPLSLECTVEGTSNPNLYWYRQAAGRGLQLLFYSVGIGQISSEVPQNLSASRPQDRQFILSSKKLLLSDSGFYLCAWSGLAGGLNEQFFGPGTRLTVL.

V is TRBV5-6 and J is TRBJ1-2, with D maybe TRBD1 (6 bases). Germline assignment: CDR1 SGHDT and CDR2 YYEEEE. Trimming removed 4 bases from V and 6 bases from J, with 19 bases in between. This CDR3 comprises 15 residues. The CDR3 here is CASSPGGLRGNGYTF. CDR3 sequence (DNA): TGTGCCAGCAGCCCTGGCGGTTTAAGGGGGAATGGCTACACCTTC.

The V and J genes are TRBV7-2 and TRBJ2-3, with 7 bases matching TRBD1. From germline, CDR1 is SGHTA and CDR2 FQGNSA. The CDR3 consists of 15 residues. V gave up 6 bases and J gave up 2 bases; unmatched junction bases: 8. The CDR3: CASSLRGLNTDTQYF. Written as DNA, the CDR3 is TGTGCCAGCAGTCTGAGGGGGCTAAACACAGATACGCAGTATTTT.

V gene TRBV29-1 combines with J gene TRBJ2-7; unclear D gene. V was cut by 4 bases and J by 4 bases, with 8 bases left in between. CDR1 and CDR2 (germline): SQVTM, ANQGSEA. The CDR3 consists of 11 residues. CDR3 nucleotide sequence: TGCAGCGTTGTCCGCAGTTACGAGCAGTACTTC. This sequence encodes CSVVRSYEQYF.

The chain has TRBV14 and TRBJ2-6; D is unresolved. Germline V gives CDR1 SGHDN, CDR2 FVKESK. The CDR3 runs 14 residues. Trimming cost V 5 bases and J 4 bases, with 9 bases left between them. CDR3 sequence reads: CASSSQVGANVLTF. CDR3 DNA: TGTGCCAGCAGCTCCCAGGTAGGGGCCAACGTCCTGACTTTC.

This chain joins TRBV5-1 and TRBJ2-5, with TRBD1 identical over 7 bases. CDR3 length: 16 residues. Germline CDR1 and CDR2: SGHRS and YFSETQ. The junction had 13 bases not matched to a gene; V was cut back by 3 bases and J by 5 bases. The CDR3 region has the DNA TGCGCCAGCAGCTGGGATGGGACAGCCCTTGGGGAGACCCAGTACTTC. The encoded protein is CASSWDGTALGETQYF. Filled out from reference TRBV5-1 and TRBJ2-5, the complete variable domain reads KAGVTQTPRYLIKTRGQQVTLSCSPISGHRSVSWYQQTPGQGLQFLFEYFSETQRNKGNFPGRFSGRQFSNSRSEMNVSTLELGDSALYLCASSWDGTALGETQYFGPGTRLLVL.

The chain carries TRBV5-4 and TRBJ2-7; TRBD1 or TRBD2 may be the D gene (5 bases each). Germline V CDR1 and CDR2: SGHNT, YYREEE (reference sequence). The CDR3 length is 17 residues. V lost 4 bases to trimming and J lost 0 bases, with 20 bases between them. The CDR3 sequence: CASSQGGTGPSSYEQYF. The CDR3 nucleotides read TGTGCCAGCAGCCAAGGAGGAACAGGACCCAGCTCCTACGAGCAGTACTTC.

The rearrangement links TRBV2 to TRBJ2-3; no clear D. This CDR3 spans 13 amino acids. V lost 6 bases to trimming and J lost 2 bases, with 9 bases between them. Germline values: CDR1 SNHLY, CDR2 FYNNEI. The DNA of the CDR3 is TGTGCCAGCAGGATGACAAACACAGATACGCAGTATTTT. Its translation is CASRMTNTDTQYF.

This clone turned up a few times. The chain combines TRBV19 with TRBJ1-6; D unclear. The V end was cut by 6 bases, the J end by 6 bases, with 9 bases between. The V gene's germline CDR1 is LNHDA and CDR2 SQIVND (reference sequence). The CDR3 sequence is 13 residues long. The CDR3 DNA is TGTGCCAGTAGCGACCTTTTTAATTCACCCCTCCACTTT. The encoded protein is CASSDLFNSPLHF. Supplemented by reference TRBV19 and TRBJ1-6, the full variable domain reads DGGITQSPKYLFRKEGQNVTLSCEQNLNHDAMYWYRQDPGQGLRLIYYSQIVNDFQKGDIAEGYSVSREKKESFPLTVTSAQKNPTAFYLCASSDLFNSPLHFGNGTRLTVT.

V usage is TRBV13 and J usage is TRBJ2-7; possibly TRBD1 or TRBD2 for D (5 bases each). The V end lost 5 bases, the J end lost 4 bases, and 9 bases lay between the germline ends. Germline V lookup: CDR1 PRHDT, CDR2 FYEKMQ (reference sequence). This CDR3 is built from 12 residues. CDR3 in DNA: TGTGCCAGCAGCCTGTGGGGGTACGAGCAGTACTTC. Translation: CASSLWGYEQYF.

The chain couples TRBV9 to TRBJ2-7; no firm D call. The CDR3 is 13 residues long. Germline CDR1 reads SGDLS; CDR2 reads YYNGEE. Trimming stripped 0 bases from V and 5 bases from J, with 9 bases between. CDR3 residues: CASSVDLRNEQYF. The CDR3 nucleotides are TGTGCCAGCAGCGTAGATCTACGGAACGAGCAGTACTTC.

V and J are TRBV7-6 and TRBJ1-1; no clear D. CDR1 and CDR2 (germline): SGHVS, FNYEAQ. Trimming left V 4 bases short and J 6 bases short, with 15 bases between. The CDR3 is 14 amino acids. CDR3 sequence (DNA): TGTGCCAGCAGCTCCGACGTGACTAACGCTGAAGCTTTCTTT. It specifies CASSSDVTNAEAFF.

V gene TRBV25-1 combines with J gene TRBJ2-3; D gene unclear. The CDR3 sequence is 11 residues long. The germline CDR1 and CDR2 sequences are MGHDK and SYGVNS. Trimming removed 7 bases at V and 3 bases at J, with 5 bases between. The CDR3: CASTRTDTQYF. The CDR3 bases are TGTGCCAGCACTAGGACAGATACGCAGTATTTT.

This chain joins TRBV7-2 and TRBJ2-7; D uncertain. The CDR3 covers 14 residues. V was trimmed by 1 base and J by 3 bases, leaving 10 bases between them. The germline gives CDR1 SGHTA, CDR2 FQGNSA. CDR3 coding DNA: TGTGCCAGCAGCTTAGGCATGGGTCACTACGAGCAGTACTTC. Translating it yields CASSLGMGHYEQYF.

The V gene is TRBV6-6, the J gene TRBJ2-1; the D call may be TRBD1 or TRBD2 (6 bases each). V was clipped by 5 bases and J by 2 bases, with 13 bases between them. Germline V CDR1 and CDR2: MNHNY, SVGAGI (reference sequence). The CDR3 loop spans 15 amino acids. The CDR3 bases are TGTGCCAGCAGTCCCTCGGGGGCGACCTACAATGAGCAGTTCTTC. Protein sequence: CASSPSGATYNEQFF.

The genes are TRBV7-2 and TRBJ1-2; TRBD1 agrees at 9 bases. V dropped 5 bases and J dropped 7; count of bases not matched to a gene: 5. Germline CDR1 and CDR2: SGHTA and FQGNSA. The CDR3 has 13 residues. CDR3 sequence (DNA): TGTGCCAGCAGCCGGGGACAGGGTGGTGGCTACACCTTC. It encodes CASSRGQGGGYTF.

The rearrangement links TRBV5-8 to TRBJ1-2; 8 bases are shared with TRBD1. In germline, CDR1 is SGHTS, CDR2 YDEGEE. The J segment lost 4 bases and the V segment lost 6 bases, leaving 11 bases of the junction unmatched. The CDR3 loop spans 15 amino acids. The CDR3: CASNQGVRGPYGYTF. In DNA form, the CDR3 reads TGTGCCAGCAATCAGGGGGTCAGGGGGCCCTATGGCTACACCTTC.

The chain joins TRBV11-2 to TRBJ2-3; TRBD2 matches at 13 bases. Germline V lookup: CDR1 SGHAT, CDR2 FQNNGV. The V and J ends lost 6 bases and 3 bases, in that order; junction bases with no gene match: 0. The CDR3 has 14 residues. The DNA for the CDR3 is TGTGCCAGCAGGACTAGCGGGGGGACAGATACGCAGTATTTT. Translated, it gives CASRTSGGTDTQYF.

The CDR3 reads CSVLTGFGETQYF. CDR3 in DNA: TGCAGCGTGCTGACAGGGTTTGGAGAGACCCAGTACTTC. This rearrangement joins TRBV29-1 to TRBJ2-5; the match to TRBD1 covers 7 bases. Germline V gene lookup returns CDR1 SQVTM and CDR2 ANQGSEA. With V trimmed by 6 bases and J by 4 bases, 8 bases remained unmatched. There are 13 residues in the CDR3.

This clone was recorded once. V is TRBV11-2 and J is TRBJ1-4; D call uncertain. Trimming stripped 5 bases from V and 5 bases from J, with 9 bases between. The CDR3 totals 13 residues. Germline V gene data show CDR1 as SGHAT and CDR2 as FQNNGV. In DNA, the CDR3 is TGTGCCAGCAGCCTACCGGGGAATGAAAAACTGTTTTTT. The encoded protein is CASSLPGNEKLFF.

The chain uses TRBV28 and TRBJ1-6; 8 nucleotides align to TRBD1. The CDR3 is 15 amino acids. The ends lost 4 bases at V and 10 bases at J; junction bases unmatched: 9. Germline V gives CDR1 MDHEN, CDR2 SYDVKM. CDR3 sequence: CASSYRRDRRSPLHF. The CDR3 DNA reads TGTGCCAGCAGTTACCGACGGGACAGGAGGTCACCCCTCCACTTT.

The rearrangement uses TRBV6-1 and TRBJ2-7, with D possibly matching TRBD1 (6 bases). The ends were cut back, 0 bases at V and 1 base at J, with 16 bases in the middle. Germline CDR1 and CDR2: MNHNS and SASEGT. The CDR3 runs to 17 residues. DNA for the CDR3: TGTGCCAGCAGTGAAGCTCTGGGGACATATACTTCCTACGAGCAGTACTTC. It encodes CASSEALGTYTSYEQYF.